Each of the 25 T cell receptor beta chains below was sequenced from the same sample in a study of blood T cell repertoires in COVID-19. Repertoires were generated with immunoSEQ multiplex PCR, while TCRdb's copy carries only in-frame clones and drops some. The table includes around 190,000 clones, roughly 86% detected once. Material: PBMCs or T cells enriched from blood (not recorded which). The receptor set was obtained from a man between 18 and 35 years old with acute COVID-19.

There are a few counts of this clone. The rearrangement uses TRBV28 and TRBJ1-5, with D possibly TRBD1 on 5 matching bases. This CDR3 region has 15 residues. Germline CDR1 MDHEN, CDR2 SYDVKM. Trimming pared 1 base from V and 7 bases from J, leaving 14 bases between. This CDR3 is CASSLSGGSVQPQHF. The CDR3 DNA sequence: TGTGCCAGCAGTTTATCCGGGGGATCTGTCCAGCCCCAGCATTTT.

V usage is TRBV5-1 and J usage is TRBJ1-1, with unresolved D. The CDR3 totals 15 residues. Germline-derived CDR1 and CDR2 are SGHRS and YFSETQ. Trimming removed 1 base from V and 1 base from J, with 11 bases in between. CDR3 residues: CASSLMGDGNTEAFF. As DNA, the CDR3 is TGCGCCAGCAGCTTGATGGGCGATGGGAACACTGAAGCTTTCTTT.

This chain connects TRBV9 to TRBJ2-2; 11 bases are a match to TRBD2. The germline gives CDR1 SGDLS, CDR2 YYNGEE. Trimming removed 4 bases from V and 2 bases from J; junction bases left unmatched: 7. This CDR3 is built from 17 residues. CDR3 sequence reads: CASSPQGTSGNTGELFF. CDR3 bases: TGTGCCAGCAGCCCCCAAGGGACTAGCGGTAACACCGGGGAGCTGTTTTTT. Full variable domain (outside the CDR3, taken from reference TRBV9 and TRBJ2-2): DSGVTQTPKHLITATGQRVTLRCSPRSGDLSVYWYQQSLDQGLQFLIQYYNGEERAKGNILERFSAQQFPDLHSELNLSSLELGDSALYFCASSPQGTSGNTGELFFGEGSRLTVL.

This chain joins TRBV29-1 and TRBJ2-7, with TRBD1 matching over 9 bases. Germline CDR1 reads SQVTM; CDR2 reads ANQGSEA. This CDR3 is built from 12 residues. Trimming cost V 6 bases and J 6 bases; bases outside gene matches: 6. This chain's CDR3 is CSVPGQGTEQYF. DNA of the CDR3: TGCAGCGTCCCGGGACAGGGAACCGAGCAGTACTTC.

This rearrangement joins TRBV19 to TRBJ2-7; 7 bases fit TRBD1. V dropped 6 bases and J dropped 3; count of bases not matched to a gene: 5. Per germline, CDR1 LNHDA and CDR2 SQIVND (reference sequence). The CDR3 consists of 13 residues. The CDR3 DNA reads TGTGCCAGTAGCTTCACAGGGGACTACGAGCAGTACTTC. It codes for CASSFTGDYEQYF.

J is TRBJ2-5 and V is TRBV10-3; tentative D call: TRBD1 (6 bases). The CDR3 totals 16 residues. CDR1 and CDR2 from the germline V gene are ENHRY and SYGVKD. V dropped 10 bases and J dropped 1 base, with 22 bases sitting between them. The CDR3 reads CATGSIQGEGQETQYF. As DNA, the CDR3 is TGTGCCACTGGGTCTATACAGGGTGAAGGCCAAGAGACCCAGTACTTC.

This chain connects TRBV10-3 to TRBJ2-1, with 8 bases matching TRBD1. The CDR3 is 15 residues long. Trimming cost V 2 bases and J 8 bases; bases outside gene matches: 8. Germline V gene sequence: CDR1 ENHRY, CDR2 SYGVKD. CDR3 sequence: CAISEPQTTGDEQFF. The CDR3 coding sequence is TGTGCCATCAGTGAGCCCCAAACGACAGGGGATGAGCAGTTCTTC.

J is TRBJ1-5 and V is TRBV7-2, with D unresolved. V shed 5 bases and J shed 3 bases, with 11 bases lying between them. This CDR3 region has 14 residues. Germline V gene sequence: CDR1 SGHTA, CDR2 FQGNSA. The CDR3 is CASSPGFNNQPQHF. The CDR3 nucleotides are TGTGCCAGCAGCCCGGGATTTAACAATCAGCCCCAGCATTTT.

The chain employs TRBV29-1 and TRBJ2-7, with a weak D call TRBD2 (6 bases). The CDR3 is 13 residues long. CDR1 is SQVTM and CDR2 is ANQGSEA in the germline V gene. V lost 0 bases, J lost 4 bases, and 10 bases lay in between. DNA for the CDR3: TGCAGCGTTGAAGATAGCGGAACTTACGAGCAGTACTTC. It encodes CSVEDSGTYEQYF.

CDR3 amino acids: CASSLEGVGNQPQHF. DNA for the CDR3: TGTGCCAGCAGTTTAGAGGGGGTGGGCAATCAGCCCCAGCATTTT. J is TRBJ1-5 and V is TRBV27; weak D call: TRBD1 (6 bases). V was cut by 2 bases and J by 2 bases, with 10 bases left in between. The germline CDR1 and CDR2 sequences are MNHEY and SMNVEV (reference sequence). The CDR3 runs to 15 residues.

In this sample, this clone turned up a few times. The rearrangement uses TRBV4-1 and TRBJ1-1, with TRBD1 as a possible D gene (5 bases). From germline, CDR1 is MGHRA and CDR2 YSYEKL. V lost 5 bases and J 11 bases, leaving 18 bases between the germline ends. The CDR3 is made up of 13 amino acids. The CDR3 region is CASSKGPSSGAFF. CDR3 coding DNA: TGCGCCAGCAGCAAAGGCCCTTCATCAGGGGCTTTCTTT.

A single count supports this clone. The chain links TRBV6-5 to TRBJ2-1; TRBD1 matches 8 bases. The V segment lost 2 bases and the J segment 4 bases; nucleotides outside the gene matches: 7. Germline lookup yields CDR1 MNHEY and CDR2 SVGAGI. This CDR3 comprises 16 residues. The CDR3 loop is CASSYPNRGDYNEQFF. DNA for the CDR3: TGTGCCAGCAGTTACCCCAACAGGGGGGATTACAATGAGCAGTTCTTC.

The chain employs TRBV6-5 and TRBJ2-1; 9 nucleotides agree with TRBD2. This CDR3 comprises 15 residues. V lost 6 bases, J lost 6 bases, and 9 bases stayed unmatched. Germline CDR1 is MNHEY and CDR2 is SVGAGI. CDR3 bases: TGTGCCAGCAGGCCCCTAGCGGGACTTTTCAATGAGCAGTTCTTC. Translated: CASRPLAGLFNEQFF.

The chain is built from TRBV30 and TRBJ1-1; D perhaps matches TRBD1 (5 bases). The CDR3 totals 13 residues. Germline V CDR1 and CDR2: GTSNPN, SVGIG (reference sequence). The V end lost 3 bases, the J end lost 0 bases, and 8 bases lay between the germline ends. DNA of the CDR3: TGTGCCTGGAGAAGACAGATGAACACTGAAGCTTTCTTT. It encodes CAWRRQMNTEAFF.

The rearrangement links TRBV29-1 to TRBJ2-7, with unresolved D. The CDR3 runs 11 residues. CDR1 is SQVTM, CDR2 ANQGSEA, per germline. V shed 3 bases and J shed 1 base, with 4 bases lying between them. The CDR3 DNA follows: TGCAGCGTTGAGAGTTCCTACGAGCAGTACTTC. Amino acids: CSVESSYEQYF.

The CDR3 nucleotides are TGTGCCAGCACCCCCTCGGCAGGGAGGGAGACTGAAGCTTTCTTT. Translated, it gives CASTPSAGRETEAFF. J is TRBJ1-1 and V is TRBV28, with D possibly matching TRBD1 (5 bases). This CDR3 is 15 amino acids long. V lost 7 bases to trimming and J lost 5 bases, with 20 bases between them. Germline-derived CDR1 and CDR2 are MDHEN and SYDVKM. The variable domain in full, with the rest retrieved from reference TRBV28 and TRBJ1-1, is DVKVTQSSRYLVKRTGEKVFLECVQDMDHENMFWYRQDPGLGLRLIYFSYDVKMKEKGDIPEGYSVSREKKERFSLILESASTNQTSMYLCASTPSAGRETEAFFGQGTRLTVV.

This clone occurred once. The limits of the CDR3 on the DNA are not certain, so only TCRdb's listed CDR3 is given. The rearrangement links TRBV28 to TRBJ2-5; whether TRBD2, the table's D call, matches the DNA was not checked. A total of 16 residues make up the CDR3, ends included. Germline lookup yields CDR1 MDHEN and CDR2 SYDVKM. This CDR3 reads CASSSSASENQETQYF.

The chain uses TRBV5-1 and TRBJ2-3, with TRBD1 as a possible D gene (6 bases). The CDR3 is 15 amino acids. V gave up 0 bases and J gave up 3 bases, with 11 bases separating them. Germline CDR1 reads SGHRS; CDR2 reads YFSETQ. The CDR3 loop is CASSLAQGLTDTQYF. The CDR3, as DNA: TGCGCCAGCAGCTTGGCACAGGGCTTGACAGATACGCAGTATTTT.

The rearrangement uses TRBV2 and TRBJ2-1, with D maybe TRBD2 (5 bases). CDR1 and CDR2 (germline): SNHLY, FYNNEI. The CDR3 runs 12 residues. V shed 11 bases and J shed 9 bases, with 17 bases lying between them. As DNA, the CDR3 is TGTGCCGGCAAGCGGTTCGCGGGTGAGCAGTTCTTC. This translates into CAGKRFAGEQFF.

This clone was seen a handful of times. J is TRBJ2-1 and V is TRBV4-1; 7 positions agree with TRBD2. The CDR3 has 19 residues. CDR1 MGHRA and CDR2 YSYEKL come from the germline V gene. Trimming removed 3 bases from V and 5 bases from J; junction bases left unmatched: 19. The CDR3 protein is CASSHPGLSAGVANNEQFF. CDR3 nucleotides: TGCGCCAGCAGCCACCCGGGCCTGAGTGCGGGAGTCGCTAACAATGAGCAGTTCTTC.

The chain employs TRBV9 and TRBJ2-2; TRBD1 agrees at 9 bases. The CDR3 covers 19 residues. Germline values: CDR1 SGDLS, CDR2 YYNGEE. After removal of 0 bases from V and 3 bases from J, the junction contained 12 bases not matched to a gene. CDR3 residues: CASSVGPGTGKLDTGELFF. The CDR3, as DNA: TGTGCCAGCAGCGTAGGGCCCGGGACAGGGAAGTTGGACACCGGGGAGCTGTTTTTT.

The rearrangement joins TRBV11-3 to TRBJ2-1, with 7 bases identical to TRBD1. The CDR3 consists of 15 residues. V dropped 0 bases and J dropped 4; count of bases not matched to a gene: 3. Germline loops: CDR1 SGHNT, CDR2 YENEEA. The CDR3 DNA reads as TGTGCCAGCAGCTTAGATAGGGGACAGTACAATGAGCAGTTCTTC. Protein sequence: CASSLDRGQYNEQFF.

The CDR3 protein is CASSLGLKGGRSSGNTIYF. CDR3 in DNA: TGTGCCAGCAGCTTAGGCTTAAAAGGGGGCCGAAGCTCTGGAAACACCATATATTTT. The chain recombines TRBV11-2 with TRBJ1-3, with 7 bases identical to TRBD1. Trimming took 1 base from V and 0 from J; bases not matched to a gene: 12. This CDR3 is built from 19 residues. Germline CDR1 SGHAT, CDR2 FQNNGV.

The rearrangement uses TRBV11-3 and TRBJ2-5, with a weak D call TRBD2 (5 bases). Trimming cost V 2 bases and J 3 bases, with 10 bases left between them. CDR1 and CDR2 (germline): SGHNT, YENEEA. The CDR3 has 14 amino acids. CDR3 loop: CASSLSGREETQYF. The CDR3 nucleotides are TGTGCCAGCAGCTTATCTGGGCGGGAAGAGACCCAGTACTTC.

This chain joins TRBV28 and TRBJ2-5; D may be TRBD1 (7 bases). The germline V and J ends were trimmed by 6 bases and 4 bases, with 12 bases remaining between them. The CDR3 extends over 13 amino acids. Germline CDR1 is MDHEN and CDR2 is SYDVKM. Written as DNA, the CDR3 is TGTGCCAGCAGACGTCAGGGGGGAGAGACCCAGTACTTC. It codes for CASRRQGGETQYF. The full variable domain, rest sourced from reference TRBV28 and TRBJ2-5, is DVKVTQSSRYLVKRTGEKVFLECVQDMDHENMFWYRQDPGLGLRLIYFSYDVKMKEKGDIPEGYSVSREKKERFSLILESASTNQTSMYLCASRRQGGETQYFGPGTRLLVL.